These 20 T cell receptor beta chains came from one sample sequenced in a study of T cells of healthy individuals. TCRdb recomputed calls from the 5' RACE reads with MiXCR, one row per CDR3 protein. The sample contains over 95,000 distinct CDR3 sequences, 15% to 20% of which appear only once. Every receptor here comes from a human donor in good health.

This clonotype turned up a few times. The rearrangement joins TRBV28 to TRBJ2-7, with D unresolved. Germline CDR1 and CDR2: MDHEN and SYDVKM. CDR3 length: 8 amino acids. CDR3 sequence reads: CGVAEQYF. The DNA of the CDR3 is TGTGGCGTGGCCGAGCAGTACTTC.

This chain uses TRBV20-1 with TRBJ2-3; 7 bases are a match to TRBD2. CDR3 size: 17 residues. J gave up 2 bases and V 0 bases, and 11 bases lay outside the gene matches. Germline assignment: CDR1 DFQATT and CDR2 SNEGSKA (reference sequence). In nucleotides, the CDR3 is TGCAGTGCTAGAGATCCCAAGGTAGCGGGTGACACAGATACGCAGTATTTT. Its protein product is CSARDPKVAGDTDTQYF.

This clonotype turned up a few times. The rearrangement links TRBV6-5 to TRBJ1-1; weak D call: TRBD1 (5 bases). This CDR3 has 14 amino acids. Germline loops: CDR1 MNHEY, CDR2 SVGAGI. Trimming shortened V by 4 bases and J by 3 bases, and 12 bases separated the two germline ends. CDR3 protein: CASSLGGTDTEAFF. CDR3 sequence (DNA): TGTGCCAGCAGTTTAGGCGGGACGGACACTGAAGCTTTCTTT.

This clonotype was counted a few times. V is TRBV28 and J is TRBJ1-6; D unresolved. The CDR3 is made up of 14 amino acids. V dropped 3 bases and J dropped 6 bases, with 9 bases sitting between them. Per germline, CDR1 MDHEN and CDR2 SYDVKM. The CDR3 sequence is CASSFVVFNSPLHF. CDR3 DNA sequence: TGTGCCAGCAGTTTTGTGGTCTTTAATTCACCCCTCCACTTT.

This clonotype was counted only a few times. This CDR3 reads CASLLESRNTIYF. As DNA, the CDR3 is TGTGCCAGCCTTCTCGAGTCGCGAAACACCATATATTTT. This chain connects TRBV25-1 to TRBJ1-3; no clear D. CDR3 length: 13 amino acids. V gave up 8 bases and J gave up 5 bases, with 13 bases separating them. Germline CDR1 reads MGHDK; CDR2 reads SYGVNS.

The V call is TRBV20-1, the J call TRBJ2-2; either TRBD1 or TRBD2 may supply D (5 bases each). Germline V gives CDR1 DFQATT, CDR2 SNEGSKA (reference sequence). The CDR3 loop spans 14 amino acids. Trimming shortened V by 4 bases and J by 6 bases, and 15 bases separated the two germline ends. The CDR3 region has the DNA TGCAGTGCTAACTTGAGGGGATTCGCCGGGGAGCTGTTTTTT. Translated, it gives CSANLRGFAGELFF.

This clonotype appeared many times. The gene calls are TRBV20-1 and TRBJ1-1; unclear D gene. The CDR3 has 13 amino acids. With 4 bases removed from V and 0 bases from J, the gap between germline ends came to 9 bases. Looked up from germline, CDR1 is DFQATT and CDR2 is SNEGSKA (reference sequence). CDR3 sequence: CSAIRDMNTEAFF. DNA of the CDR3: TGCAGTGCTATCCGGGATATGAACACTGAAGCTTTCTTT.

This clonotype was counted between two and nine times. The rearrangement joins TRBV4-1 to TRBJ1-3, with D unresolved. Looked up from germline, CDR1 is MGHRA and CDR2 is YSYEKL. The CDR3 extends over 15 amino acids. Trimming took 1 base from V and 4 from J, leaving 11 bases between them. In DNA form, the CDR3 reads TGCGCCAGCAGCCAAGTGCGGGGTAACGGAAACACCATATATTTT. Residues: CASSQVRGNGNTIYF.

This clonotype has just a few counts. The J gene is TRBJ2-1, the V gene TRBV20-1; D tentatively fits TRBD1 or TRBD2 (6 bases each). Germline CDR1 DFQATT, CDR2 SNEGSKA (reference sequence). Trimming removed 6 bases at V and 5 bases at J, with 17 bases between. CDR3 length: 14 amino acids. Here the CDR3 reads CSARGWRGNNEQFF. CDR3 sequence (DNA): TGCAGTGCCCGAGGATGGAGGGGGAACAATGAGCAGTTCTTC.

This clonotype was counted at least ten times. The V gene is TRBV27, the J gene TRBJ2-1; 7 nucleotides match TRBD2. CDR3 size: 14 residues. Losses at the gene ends were 7 bases for V and 9 bases for J; bases not matched to a gene: 12. Germline loops: CDR1 MNHEY, CDR2 SMNVEV (reference sequence). As DNA, the CDR3 is TGTGCCAGCAACCGAGCCGGCGGGAGATCTGAGCAGTTCTTC. As protein: CASNRAGGRSEQFF.

In this sample, this clonotype turned up many times. V and J are TRBV28 and TRBJ1-5; D unresolved. The CDR3 spans 16 residues. Germline V gene sequence: CDR1 MDHEN, CDR2 SYDVKM. The germline V and J ends were trimmed by 3 bases and 0 bases, with 12 bases remaining between them. CDR3 in DNA: TGTGCCAGCAGTTTGGCCCCCCGGGCTAGCAATCAGCCCCAGCATTTT. Its protein product is CASSLAPRASNQPQHF.

This chain links TRBV11-1 with TRBJ2-2; TRBD1 matches at 11 bases. In germline, CDR1 is SGHAT, CDR2 FQDESV (reference sequence). This CDR3 comprises 17 residues. V dropped 5 bases and J dropped 6; count of bases not matched to a gene: 11. The chain's CDR3 is CASSTSRDRGTAGELFF. CDR3 sequence (DNA): TGTGCCAGCAGCACCAGCCGGGACAGGGGGACGGCCGGGGAGCTGTTTTTT.

The chain employs TRBV2 and TRBJ2-1; maybe TRBD1 (5 bases). Trimming pared 6 bases from V and 0 bases from J, leaving 12 bases between. The CDR3 runs to 15 residues. The germline gives CDR1 SNHLY, CDR2 FYNNEI. In DNA, the CDR3 is TGTGCCAGCAGACCAGGGTCGGGCTCCTACAATGAGCAGTTCTTC. Protein: CASRPGSGSYNEQFF.

J is TRBJ1-1 and V is TRBV28; D gene ambiguous. This CDR3 is built from 16 residues. From germline, CDR1 is MDHEN and CDR2 SYDVKM. V lost 3 bases to trimming and J lost 1 base, with 15 bases between them. The CDR3 protein is CASSLKLLNTNTEAFF. CDR3 DNA sequence: TGTGCCAGCAGTTTGAAGTTATTGAACACGAACACTGAAGCTTTCTTT.

This clonotype was counted at least ten times. The V and J genes are TRBV10-3 and TRBJ2-3, with D tentatively TRBD1 (7 bases). The CDR3 totals 13 residues. The germline CDR1 and CDR2 sequences are ENHRY and SYGVKD. Deletions cut 11 bases from V and 6 bases from J, with 18 bases between. CDR3 sequence reads: CASWAGGSDTQYF. DNA for the CDR3: TGTGCCTCATGGGCAGGGGGGTCCGATACGCAGTATTTT.

This clonotype was seen repeatedly, ten times or more. The rearrangement links TRBV11-3 to TRBJ2-1, with D tentatively TRBD1 (6 bases). Looked up from germline, CDR1 is SGHNT and CDR2 is YENEEA. The CDR3 spans 13 residues. V gave up 3 bases and J gave up 10 bases, with 13 bases separating them. The CDR3 DNA reads as TGTGCCAGCAGCTTCAACAGGGCAGGCGAGCAGTTCTTC. Amino acid sequence: CASSFNRAGEQFF.

V usage is TRBV27 and J usage is TRBJ2-5; D unresolved. The germline V and J ends were trimmed by 5 bases and 1 base, with 11 bases remaining between them. The germline V gene encodes CDR1 MNHEY and CDR2 SMNVEV (reference sequence). The length of the CDR3 is 14 residues. The CDR3 nucleotides read TGTGCCAGCAGTCCAGGACGGAGCCAAGAGACCCAGTACTTC. This encodes CASSPGRSQETQYF.

A note on this clonotype: Since a much larger clone is just one base distant, this may be a read error. The rearrangement uses TRBV28 and TRBJ2-5; D is undetermined. Germline-derived CDR1 and CDR2 are MDHEN and SYDVKM. The CDR3 totals 14 residues. Trimming stripped 4 bases from V and 1 base from J, with 10 bases between. The CDR3 sequence is CASSSVISQETQYF. As DNA, the CDR3 is TGTGCCAGCAGTTCAGTGATCAGCCAAGAGACCCAGTACTTC.

The genes are TRBV4-3 and TRBJ2-3; 8 bases match TRBD2. The CDR3 runs to 14 residues. Germline CDR1 LGHNA, CDR2 YSLEER. V lost 1 base and J lost 7; bases outside the gene matches: 4. In DNA, the CDR3 is TGCGCCAGCAGCCAAGCCGGGAGGGCGAATACGCAGTATTTT. This translates into CASSQAGRANTQYF.

CDR3 sequence reads: CASSFRRGGQETQYF. For the CDR3, the DNA is TGTGCCAGCAGCTTTCGGCGGGGGGGACAAGAGACCCAGTACTTC. The V gene is TRBV7-2, the J gene TRBJ2-5, with 9 bases identical to TRBD2. V lost 3 bases and J lost 2; bases outside the gene matches: 4. CDR3 length: 15 residues. Germline CDR1 and CDR2: SGHTA and FQGNSA.